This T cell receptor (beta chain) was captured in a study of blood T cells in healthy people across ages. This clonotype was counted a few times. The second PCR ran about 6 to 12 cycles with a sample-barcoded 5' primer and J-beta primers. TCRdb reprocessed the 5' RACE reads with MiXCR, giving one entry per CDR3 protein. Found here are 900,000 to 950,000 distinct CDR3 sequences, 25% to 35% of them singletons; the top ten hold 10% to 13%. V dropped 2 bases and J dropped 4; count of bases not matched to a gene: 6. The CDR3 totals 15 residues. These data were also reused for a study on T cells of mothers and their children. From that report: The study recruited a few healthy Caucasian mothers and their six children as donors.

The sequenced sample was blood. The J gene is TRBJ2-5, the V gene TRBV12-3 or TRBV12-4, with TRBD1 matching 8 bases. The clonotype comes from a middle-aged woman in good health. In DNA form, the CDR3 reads TGTGCCAGCAGTTTATTCGGACAGGGCGGAGAGACCCAGTACTTC. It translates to CASSLFGQGGETQYF.